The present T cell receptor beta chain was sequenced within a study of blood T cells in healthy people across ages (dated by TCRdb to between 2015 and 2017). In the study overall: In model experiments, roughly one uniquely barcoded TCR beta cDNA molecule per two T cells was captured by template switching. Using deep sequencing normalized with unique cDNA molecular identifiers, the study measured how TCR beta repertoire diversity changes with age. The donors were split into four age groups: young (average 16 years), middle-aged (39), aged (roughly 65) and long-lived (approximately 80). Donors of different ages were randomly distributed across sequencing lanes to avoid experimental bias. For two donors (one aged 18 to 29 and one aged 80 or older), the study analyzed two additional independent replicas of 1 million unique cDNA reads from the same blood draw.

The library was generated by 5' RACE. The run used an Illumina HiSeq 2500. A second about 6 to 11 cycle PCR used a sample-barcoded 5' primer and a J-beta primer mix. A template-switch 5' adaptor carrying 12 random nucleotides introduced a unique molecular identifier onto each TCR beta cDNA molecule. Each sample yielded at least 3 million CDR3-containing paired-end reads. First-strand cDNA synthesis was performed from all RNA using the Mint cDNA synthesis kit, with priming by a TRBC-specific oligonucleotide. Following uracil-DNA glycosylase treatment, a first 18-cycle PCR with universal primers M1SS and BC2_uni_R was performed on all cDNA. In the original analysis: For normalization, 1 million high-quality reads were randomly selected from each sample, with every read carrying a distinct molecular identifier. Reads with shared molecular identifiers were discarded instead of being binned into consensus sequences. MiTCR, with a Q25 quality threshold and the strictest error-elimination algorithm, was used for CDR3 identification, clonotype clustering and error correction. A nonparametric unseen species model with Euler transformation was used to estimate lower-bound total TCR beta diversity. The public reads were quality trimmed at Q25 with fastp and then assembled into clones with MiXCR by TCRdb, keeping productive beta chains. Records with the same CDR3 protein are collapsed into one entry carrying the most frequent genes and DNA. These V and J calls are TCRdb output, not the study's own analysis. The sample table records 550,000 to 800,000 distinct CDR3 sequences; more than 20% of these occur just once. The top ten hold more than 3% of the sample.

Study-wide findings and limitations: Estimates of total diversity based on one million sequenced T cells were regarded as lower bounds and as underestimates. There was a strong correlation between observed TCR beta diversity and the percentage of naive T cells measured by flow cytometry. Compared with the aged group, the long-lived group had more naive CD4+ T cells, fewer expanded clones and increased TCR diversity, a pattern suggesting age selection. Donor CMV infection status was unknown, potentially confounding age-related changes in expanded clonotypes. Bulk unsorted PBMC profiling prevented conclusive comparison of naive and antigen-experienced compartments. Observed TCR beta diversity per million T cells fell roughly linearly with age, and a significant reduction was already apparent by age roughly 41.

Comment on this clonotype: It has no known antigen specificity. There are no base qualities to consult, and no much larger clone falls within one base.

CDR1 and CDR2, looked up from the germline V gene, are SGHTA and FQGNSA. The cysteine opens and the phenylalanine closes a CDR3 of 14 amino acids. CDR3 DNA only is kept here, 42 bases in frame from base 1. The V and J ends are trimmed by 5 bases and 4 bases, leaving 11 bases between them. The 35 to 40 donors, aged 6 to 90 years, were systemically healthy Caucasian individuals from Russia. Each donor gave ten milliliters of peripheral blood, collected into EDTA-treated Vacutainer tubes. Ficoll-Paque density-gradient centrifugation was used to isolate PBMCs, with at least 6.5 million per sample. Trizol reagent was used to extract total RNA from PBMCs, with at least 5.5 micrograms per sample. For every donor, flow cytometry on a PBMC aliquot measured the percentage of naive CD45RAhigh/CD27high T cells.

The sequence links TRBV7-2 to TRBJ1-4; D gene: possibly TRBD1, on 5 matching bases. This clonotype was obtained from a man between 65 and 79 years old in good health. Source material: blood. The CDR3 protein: CASSLWGDNEKLFF. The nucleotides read TGTGCCAGCAGCCTTTGGGGGGATAATGAAAAACTGTTTTTT.